The source of this T cell receptor beta chain is a study of T cell changes during pregnancy in multiple sclerosis. Per the germline V gene, CDR1 is MNHNS and CDR2 is SASEGT. Trimming at V came to 6 bases and at J to 1 base, leaving 8 bases not matched to a gene. The CDR3 is 15 amino acids. The data were produced by immunoSEQ multiplex PCR, yet TCRdb's version contains in-frame clones alone and is incomplete. This sample yields roughly 110,000 clones, of which about 90% are seen a single time; 1.5% to 2% belongs to the top ten. The TCR was taken from a female donor with multiple sclerosis, enrolled in a pregnancy study. The sequences come from peripheral blood, collected after pregnancy. This chain joins TRBV6-1 and TRBJ2-7, with 8 bases matching TRBD2. The CDR3 nucleotides read TGTGCCAGCAGGACCGATAGCGGGACATCCTACGAGCAGTACTTC. Its translation is CASRTDSGTSYEQYF.